This is a list of T cell receptor beta chains from one sample in a study of identical twins. TCRdb analysed the 5' RACE reads with MiXCR anew, one entry per CDR3 protein. The sample holds roughly 720,000 distinct CDR3 sequences, around a sixth seen once. The same data also went into a second study, on T cells expressing NK-cell markers.

Sequenced: PBMCs. These receptors came from a woman between 18 and 29 years old in good health. CDR3s include the opening cysteine and the closing phenylalanine or tryptophan.

>TRBV9|16|TRBJ2-1
CASSVQAGGSYNEQFF
>TRBV29-1|11|TRBJ2-1
CSALWDRGQFF
>TRBV10-3|14|TRBJ2-2
CATYGTRNTGELFF
>TRBV12-3/TRBV12-4|12|TRBJ1-1
CASILGNTEAFF
>TRBV7-9|14|TRBJ2-7
CATGERQGGYEQYF
>TRBV7-9|17|TRBJ2-7
CASSLKDPSASDYEQYF
>TRBV7-8|15|TRBJ2-1
CASSLGDPRYNEQFF
>TRBV3-1|12|TRBJ2-7
CASSQGGTVGYF
>TRBV6-1|15|TRBJ2-1
CASRTSSRAHNEQFF
>TRBV21-1|15|TRBJ2-7
CASSKGHPSIHEQYF
>TRBV7-2|15|TRBJ2-7
CASSSGTGAPLEQYF
>TRBV20-1|13|TRBJ2-2
CSAVHAATGELFF
>TRBV5-6|19|TRBJ2-7
CASSSDRAERTATVYEQYF
>TRBV2|16|TRBJ2-3
CASSRGLAGRADTQYF
>TRBV20-1|14|TRBJ2-2
CSAREFRGTGELFF
>TRBV20-1|13|TRBJ2-1
CSATAGGPDEQFF
>TRBV10-2|14|TRBJ1-2
CASSESAGSSGYTF
>TRBV6-1|12|TRBJ2-2
CASHRTTGELFF
>TRBV10-3|16|TRBJ1-2
CAISEGRGIGNYGYTF
>TRBV10-3|13|TRBJ1-5
CAISAGVNQPQHF
>TRBV18|17|TRBJ2-1
CASSEVRAGNAVNEQFF
>TRBV30|12|TRBJ2-7
CAWSFREYEQYF
>TRBV29-1|13|TRBJ1-1
CSVGRSGNTEALF
>TRBV29-1|16|TRBJ2-1
CSSRSELADSYNEQFF
>TRBV7-8|15|TRBJ1-5
CASSLWTGQDQPQHF
>TRBV18|12|TRBJ2-5
CASSEQRETQYF
>TRBV10-3|14|TRBJ2-3
CATTSGGAEDTQYF
>TRBV4-3|15|TRBJ1-6
CASSQDAGAVSPLHF
>TRBV7-3|14|TRBJ2-2
CASSLGYQFGELFF
>TRBV7-2|13|TRBJ2-1
CASSLNPSNEQFF
>TRBV19|12|TRBJ1-5
CATGQGLQPQHF
>TRBV2|11|TRBJ2-1
CAGSGYNEQFF
>TRBV20-1|12|TRBJ2-5
CSAPPGGLTQYF
>TRBV29-1|16|TRBJ2-1
CSVATSGRSTYNEQFF
>TRBV5-1|16|TRBJ1-3
CASSSGRSYSGNTIYF
>TRBV6-5|14|TRBJ1-1
CASSYGTGNTEAFF
>TRBV11-2|16|TRBJ2-5
CASSFDYGGGQETQYF
>TRBV5-1|13|TRBJ1-1
CASVGQGRTEAFF
>TRBV12-3/TRBV12-4|14|TRBJ1-2
CASSLLLTGYGYTF
>TRBV12-3/TRBV12-4|15|TRBJ2-3
CASSSGGRPTDTQYF
>TRBV27|17|TRBJ2-3
CASSFRLAGGLTDTQYF